This TCR beta chain was sequenced for a study of shared clonotypes between healthy human individuals. Study-level points and caveats: A handful of donors showed sharing of approximately 5% of naive CD4 clonotypes.

Per the germline V gene, CDR1 is MNHNY and CDR2 is SVGAGI (reference sequence). The V gene lost 0 bases and the J gene lost 3 bases, with 9 bases spanning the gap. There are 14 residues in the CDR3. Sorted subsets were amplified in replicate PCRs using about 200 ng DNA, approximately 30,000 T cell genomes. Profiled with immunoSEQ multiplex PCR; TCRdb holds only in-frame clones, not every one. This table holds almost 750,000 clones, just under 75% found once. Turning to this clone: Its target is not known.

Nashville, Tennessee was home to all donors, each a Caucasian adult. The authors divided CD4+ cells into CD45RA+ naive and CD45RA-negative memory subsets. The rearrangement links TRBV6-6 to TRBJ2-7; D is ambiguous. This TCR was sampled from a woman aged 25 to 39 in good health. Input material: memory CD4+ T cells sorted from blood. Regarding subset: CD45RA-negative fraction. Here the CDR3 reads CASSYSSPDYEQYF. The CDR3 DNA follows: TGTGCCAGCAGTTACTCGAGTCCAGACTACGAGCAGTACTTC.